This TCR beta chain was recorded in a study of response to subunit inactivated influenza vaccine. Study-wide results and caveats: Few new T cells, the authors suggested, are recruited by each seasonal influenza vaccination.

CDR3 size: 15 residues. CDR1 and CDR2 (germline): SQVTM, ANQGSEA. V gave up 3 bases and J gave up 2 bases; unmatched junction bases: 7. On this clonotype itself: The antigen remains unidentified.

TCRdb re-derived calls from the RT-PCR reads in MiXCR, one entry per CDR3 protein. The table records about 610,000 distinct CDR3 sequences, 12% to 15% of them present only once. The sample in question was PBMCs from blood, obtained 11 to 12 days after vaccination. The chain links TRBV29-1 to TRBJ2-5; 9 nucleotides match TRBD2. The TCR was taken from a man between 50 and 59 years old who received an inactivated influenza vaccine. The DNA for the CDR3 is TGCAGCGTTGATTTTAGCGGGGGCGGTCAAGAGACCCAGTACTTC. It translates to CSVDFSGGGQETQYF.